This T cell receptor (beta chain) comes out of a study of cytomegalovirus exposure and HLA in healthy donors. Points from the study as a whole: One cluster of highly shared sequence variants probably arose as a sequencing artifact.

The PCR contained 60 Vbeta and 13 Jbeta primers. In the authors' workflow: In a later analysis, of some 80 million unique beta chains, 9 million to 11 million appeared in at least two donors. Produced via immunoSEQ multiplex PCR; TCRdb's table is partial and in-frame only. V and J calls and clone size are copied from that table; D and trimming were computed from the DNA. The sample table includes about 96,000 clones. Per the germline V gene, CDR1 is SGHDT and CDR2 is YYEEEE. Trimming removed 0 bases at V and 2 bases at J, with 12 bases between. CDR3 size: 15 residues. As to this clone: Its antigen remains unknown.

This rearrangement joins TRBV5-6 to TRBJ2-7, with D possibly TRBD1 on 6 matching bases. Sequenced input: PBMCs. The clonotype originates from a woman in her 30s in good health and CMV-seronegative. CDR3: CASSLGGLVAYEQYF. The CDR3 DNA is TGTGCCAGCAGCTTGGGGGGGCTTGTGGCCTACGAGCAGTACTTC.